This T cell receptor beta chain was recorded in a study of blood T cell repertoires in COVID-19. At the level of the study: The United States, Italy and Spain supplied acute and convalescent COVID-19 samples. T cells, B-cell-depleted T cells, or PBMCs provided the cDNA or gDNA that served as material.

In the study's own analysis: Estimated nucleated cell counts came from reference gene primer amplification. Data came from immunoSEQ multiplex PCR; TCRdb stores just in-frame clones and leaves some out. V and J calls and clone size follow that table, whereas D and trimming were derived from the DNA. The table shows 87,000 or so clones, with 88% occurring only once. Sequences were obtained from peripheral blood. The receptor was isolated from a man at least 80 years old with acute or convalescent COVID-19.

DNA of the CDR3: TGTGCCAGCAGTAACAGGGGCGGCGGCACTGAAGCTTTCTTT. Translating it yields CASSNRGGGTEAFF. The rearrangement links TRBV2 to TRBJ1-1; 7 bases agree with TRBD1. The CDR3 extends over 14 amino acids. The germline CDR1 and CDR2 sequences are SNHLY and FYNNEI. Trimming cost V 5 bases and J 4 bases; bases outside gene matches: 7.